The following is a T cell receptor beta chain sequence with its context. J was trimmed by 0 bases and V by 10 bases; bases with no gene match: 6. CDR3 length: 15 amino acids. Germline CDR1 is MNHNS and CDR2 is SASEGT. This sample is drawn from a study of T cell repertoires in ileal Crohn's disease. TCRdb keeps only in-frame clones here, not all; method: immunoSEQ multiplex PCR. This repertoire shows around 33,000 clones, roughly 77% found once; its top ten account for around a fifth. The source of this sequence is an adult with Crohn's disease. The sample was ileal tissue. This rearrangement joins TRBV6-1 to TRBJ1-4, with 9 bases aligning to TRBD1. The CDR3: CATRDRVATNEKLFF. CDR3 nucleotide sequence: TGTGCCACAAGGGACAGGGTTGCAACTAATGAAAAACTGTTTTTT.